The rows below give T cell receptor beta chains drawn from one sample of a study of cytomegalovirus exposure and HLA in healthy donors. Produced via immunoSEQ multiplex PCR; TCRdb's table is partial and in-frame only. The sample has tens of thousands of clones; over 90% are singletons. The sample was PBMCs. The receptors here all came from a woman younger than 35 in good health and CMV-seropositive. CDR3s include the opening cysteine and the closing phenylalanine or tryptophan. D genes are given only for firm matches. Clone size is not always given. Where it is, it says once, few, many or a class for expanded clones.

TRBV9	-	TRBD2	TRBJ2-7	TGTGCCAGCAGCGTAGGAGATAGCGGGAGGTACGAGCAGTACTTC	CASSVGDSGRYEQYF
TRBV13	-	-	TRBJ2-7	TGTGCCAGCAGCTTAGGGCCGGAGGGCTACGAGCAGTACTTC	CASSLGPEGYEQYF
TRBV5-5	-	TRBD1	TRBJ1-2	TGTGCCAGCGGACGACAGGGGGACAGTAATGATGGCTACACCTTC	CASGRQGDSNDGYTF
TRBV29-1	-	-	TRBJ1-2	TGCAGCGCCAACAGGGCAGAGGGTGGCTACACCTTC	CSANRAEGGYTF
TRBV9	-	TRBD2	TRBJ2-5	TGTGCCAGCAGCCCTCACGGGACTAGCGGGAGCCGAGAGACCCAGTACTTC	CASSPHGTSGSRETQYF
TRBV28	-	-	TRBJ1-2	TGTGCCAGCAGTTTAGCAGGATATGGCTACACCTTC	CASSLAGYGYTF
TRBV4-3	-	-	TRBJ2-7	TGCGCCAGCAGCCAAGAAGAAAGTCCTAACTACGAGCAGTACTTC	CASSQEESPNYEQYF
TRBV9	-	-	TRBJ1-2	TGTGCCAGCAGCCCAGGACACAAAGGCTATGGCTACACCTTC	CASSPGHKGYGYTF
TRBV5-1	-	TRBD1	TRBJ2-3	TGCGCCAGCAGCTCGACAGGGGTTAAGGATACGCAGTATTTT	CASSSTGVKDTQYF
TRBV7-3	once	TRBD1	TRBJ2-7	TGTGCCAGCAGCCGTAACAGGGGGGCTGGCGACGAGCAGTACTTC	CASSRNRGAGDEQYF
TRBV5-1	-	TRBD1	TRBJ2-1	TGCGCCAGCAGCTTGGAGGACAGGGGGATCGATGAGCAGTTCTTC	CASSLEDRGIDEQFF
TRBV15	-	-	TRBJ2-1	TGTGCCACCCAGAGGGCGGGGAGCTCCTACAATGAGCAGTTCTTC	CATQRAGSSYNEQFF
TRBV29-1	few	-	TRBJ2-3	TGCAGCGTTGACGAGGGGGCAGATACGCAGTATTTT	CSVDEGADTQYF
TRBV4-3	-	TRBD1	TRBJ1-4	TGCGCCAGCAGCCAAGAGTGGGAGACAGGGCGAGAAAAACTGTTTTTT	CASSQEWETGREKLFF
TRBV9	-	-	TRBJ2-2	TGTGCCAGCAGCCTCAGGCAGAACACAAAGAACACCGGGGAGCTGTTTTTT	CASSLRQNTKNTGELFF
TRBV28	-	TRBD1	TRBJ2-2	TGTGCCAGCAGTATAGGACAGGTTGTCACCGGGGAGCTGTTTTTT	CASSIGQVVTGELFF
TRBV10-3	-	-	TRBJ2-7	TGTGCCATCAGTGAGACAGCTCTCTACGAGCAGTACTTC	CAISETALYEQYF
TRBV7-9	-	TRBD1	TRBJ2-3	TGTGCCAGCAGCTGGGGCGGGGAAGGCGGGACAGGTTTCACAGATACGCAGTATTTT	CASSWGGEGGTGFTDTQYF
TRBV5-1	-	TRBD2	TRBJ2-1	TGCGCCAGCAGCAAATGGACTAGAAACAATGAGCAGTTCTTC	CASSKWTRNNEQFF
TRBV21-1	-	-	TRBJ2-1	TGTGCCAACAGCAAAGTCGAGGTGACTGAGCAGTTCTTC	CANSKVEVTEQFF
TRBV5-1	-	TRBD2	TRBJ2-1	TGCGCCAGCAGCTTGGACGGGACTAGCGGGTTTTCCTACAATGAGCAGTTCTTC	CASSLDGTSGFSYNEQFF
TRBV5-1	-	TRBD1	TRBJ2-7	TGCGCCAGCAGCTTGCCCTCCGGGACAGCCACCGACTACGAGCAGTACTTC	CASSLPSGTATDYEQYF
TRBV7-9	-	-	TRBJ2-7	TGTGCCAGCAGCTACCCCTCGAACAGCGGGCCTGCCTACGAGCAGTACTTC	CASSYPSNSGPAYEQYF
TRBV28	-	TRBD2	TRBJ2-7	TGTGCCAGCAGTTCCACTAGCGGGAGGGCCCCTAGCTCCTACGAGCAGTACTTC	CASSSTSGRAPSSYEQYF